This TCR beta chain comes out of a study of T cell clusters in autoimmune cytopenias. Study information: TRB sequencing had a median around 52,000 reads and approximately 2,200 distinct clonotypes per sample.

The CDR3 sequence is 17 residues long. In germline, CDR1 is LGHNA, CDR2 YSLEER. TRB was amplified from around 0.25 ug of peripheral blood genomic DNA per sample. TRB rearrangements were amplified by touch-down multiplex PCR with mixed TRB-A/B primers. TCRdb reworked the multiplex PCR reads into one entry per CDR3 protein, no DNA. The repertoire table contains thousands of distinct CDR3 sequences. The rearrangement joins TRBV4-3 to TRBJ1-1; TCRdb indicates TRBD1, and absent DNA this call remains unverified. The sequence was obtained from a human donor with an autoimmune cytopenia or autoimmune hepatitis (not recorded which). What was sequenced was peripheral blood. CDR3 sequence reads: CASSQEGKGLLNTEAFF.